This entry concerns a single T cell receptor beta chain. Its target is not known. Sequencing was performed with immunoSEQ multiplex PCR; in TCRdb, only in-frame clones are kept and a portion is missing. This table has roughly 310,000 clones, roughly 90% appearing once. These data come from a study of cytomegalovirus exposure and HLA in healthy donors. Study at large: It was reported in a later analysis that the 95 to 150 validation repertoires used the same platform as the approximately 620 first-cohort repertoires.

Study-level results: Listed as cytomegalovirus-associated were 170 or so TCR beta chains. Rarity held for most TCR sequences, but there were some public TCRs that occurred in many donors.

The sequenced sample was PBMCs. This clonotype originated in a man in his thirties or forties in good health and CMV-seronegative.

CDR3 bases: TGTGCGGTGGGACAGCGAGTTAGGGATACGCAGTATTTT. Its protein product is CAVGQRVRDTQYF. This chain uses TRBV30 with TRBJ2-3; TRBD1 matches 7 bases. The CDR3 sequence is 13 residues long. Germline assignment: CDR1 GTSNPN and CDR2 SVGIG (reference sequence).